These T cell receptor beta chains were read from a single sample in a study of blood T cell repertoires in COVID-19. Generated by immunoSEQ multiplex PCR, the TCRdb table keeps only in-frame clones and is missing some. There are roughly 35,000 clones in the sample; just under 80% occur only once, and about 35% lies in the top ten. Sequenced: peripheral blood. All receptors derive from a man older than 75 with acute or convalescent COVID-19. Each CDR3 is given without its conserved first and last residue.

TRBV18	TRBJ2-5	ASSPLGTSRLETQY
TRBV3-1/TRBV3-2	TRBJ1-1	ASSQEGAENTEAF
TRBV25-1	TRBJ2-1	ASSAVSSYNEQF
TRBV6-5	TRBJ1-1	ASSYGGGKGTEAF
TRBV11-2	TRBJ2-5	ASSIRGGALETQY
TRBV19	TRBJ2-1	ASSPYGGGPGMEQF
TRBV6-6	TRBJ1-6	ASSLANSPLH
TRBV6-5	TRBJ1-6	ASSRQANNSPLH
TRBV19	TRBJ1-1	ASSIQDTLNTEAF
TRBV29-1	TRBJ2-7	SVARDSGFEQY
TRBV18	TRBJ2-5	ASSPVSGGAQETQY
TRBV9	TRBJ1-1	ASSLMTGEATF
TRBV2	TRBJ2-7	ASSQSDEQY
TRBV10-3	TRBJ2-3	AISNPNGAGTDTQY
TRBV5-6	TRBJ2-7	ASSLTLAGNSYEQY
TRBV4-1	TRBJ1-4	ASSGGGGLNEKLF
TRBV6-5	TRBJ1-2	ASSYSTGFNGYT
TRBV5-1	TRBJ2-3	ASNPPGTDTQY
TRBV5-6	TRBJ2-1	ASREGGGGPEQF
TRBV7-9	TRBJ1-1	ASSLGDSEAF
TRBV5-1	TRBJ1-3	ASSFGQGRNTIY
TRBV2	TRBJ2-3	ASSDVGLYTQY
TRBV6-5	TRBJ1-5	ASSRGAGNQPQH
TRBV6-5	TRBJ2-3	ASSSIGGISTDTQY
TRBV4-1	TRBJ2-1	ASSQPSGSSYNEQF
TRBV3-1/TRBV3-2	TRBJ1-1	ASSQAGALNTEAF
TRBV6-1	TRBJ2-7	ASSWGGLMSYEQY
TRBV5-4	TRBJ1-1	ASSPNRLYTEAF
TRBV9	TRBJ1-1	ASSVSPLRRGGTEAF
TRBV10-3	TRBJ2-3	AISEPGLAGGNTQY
TRBV2	TRBJ2-7	ASSESRGVNEQY
TRBV5-4	TRBJ2-5	ASSWTSAGETQY
TRBV11-3	TRBJ2-1	ASSLNSDQQF
TRBV4-2	TRBJ2-7	ASSRGLAGGPGTYEQY
TRBV5-4	TRBJ2-3	ASSASLAGGLDTQY
TRBV7-8	TRBJ1-1	ASSLGGAEAF
TRBV6-5	TRBJ2-2	ASSSMGTAYTGELF
TRBV25-1	TRBJ2-3	ASNPQGSSTDTQY
TRBV7-9	TRBJ1-1	ASSSQTESSVAF
TRBV7-2	TRBJ2-1	ASSLYTEQF
TRBV7-2	TRBJ2-5	ASSLARTGRLETQY
TRBV6-5	TRBJ2-1	ASSYSIDSLDNEQF
TRBV10-2	TRBJ2-1	ASSDRRGPYNEQF
TRBV7-2	TRBJ2-7	ASSLATGAYEQY
TRBV7-9	TRBJ1-1	ASSLGRWRVDTEAF